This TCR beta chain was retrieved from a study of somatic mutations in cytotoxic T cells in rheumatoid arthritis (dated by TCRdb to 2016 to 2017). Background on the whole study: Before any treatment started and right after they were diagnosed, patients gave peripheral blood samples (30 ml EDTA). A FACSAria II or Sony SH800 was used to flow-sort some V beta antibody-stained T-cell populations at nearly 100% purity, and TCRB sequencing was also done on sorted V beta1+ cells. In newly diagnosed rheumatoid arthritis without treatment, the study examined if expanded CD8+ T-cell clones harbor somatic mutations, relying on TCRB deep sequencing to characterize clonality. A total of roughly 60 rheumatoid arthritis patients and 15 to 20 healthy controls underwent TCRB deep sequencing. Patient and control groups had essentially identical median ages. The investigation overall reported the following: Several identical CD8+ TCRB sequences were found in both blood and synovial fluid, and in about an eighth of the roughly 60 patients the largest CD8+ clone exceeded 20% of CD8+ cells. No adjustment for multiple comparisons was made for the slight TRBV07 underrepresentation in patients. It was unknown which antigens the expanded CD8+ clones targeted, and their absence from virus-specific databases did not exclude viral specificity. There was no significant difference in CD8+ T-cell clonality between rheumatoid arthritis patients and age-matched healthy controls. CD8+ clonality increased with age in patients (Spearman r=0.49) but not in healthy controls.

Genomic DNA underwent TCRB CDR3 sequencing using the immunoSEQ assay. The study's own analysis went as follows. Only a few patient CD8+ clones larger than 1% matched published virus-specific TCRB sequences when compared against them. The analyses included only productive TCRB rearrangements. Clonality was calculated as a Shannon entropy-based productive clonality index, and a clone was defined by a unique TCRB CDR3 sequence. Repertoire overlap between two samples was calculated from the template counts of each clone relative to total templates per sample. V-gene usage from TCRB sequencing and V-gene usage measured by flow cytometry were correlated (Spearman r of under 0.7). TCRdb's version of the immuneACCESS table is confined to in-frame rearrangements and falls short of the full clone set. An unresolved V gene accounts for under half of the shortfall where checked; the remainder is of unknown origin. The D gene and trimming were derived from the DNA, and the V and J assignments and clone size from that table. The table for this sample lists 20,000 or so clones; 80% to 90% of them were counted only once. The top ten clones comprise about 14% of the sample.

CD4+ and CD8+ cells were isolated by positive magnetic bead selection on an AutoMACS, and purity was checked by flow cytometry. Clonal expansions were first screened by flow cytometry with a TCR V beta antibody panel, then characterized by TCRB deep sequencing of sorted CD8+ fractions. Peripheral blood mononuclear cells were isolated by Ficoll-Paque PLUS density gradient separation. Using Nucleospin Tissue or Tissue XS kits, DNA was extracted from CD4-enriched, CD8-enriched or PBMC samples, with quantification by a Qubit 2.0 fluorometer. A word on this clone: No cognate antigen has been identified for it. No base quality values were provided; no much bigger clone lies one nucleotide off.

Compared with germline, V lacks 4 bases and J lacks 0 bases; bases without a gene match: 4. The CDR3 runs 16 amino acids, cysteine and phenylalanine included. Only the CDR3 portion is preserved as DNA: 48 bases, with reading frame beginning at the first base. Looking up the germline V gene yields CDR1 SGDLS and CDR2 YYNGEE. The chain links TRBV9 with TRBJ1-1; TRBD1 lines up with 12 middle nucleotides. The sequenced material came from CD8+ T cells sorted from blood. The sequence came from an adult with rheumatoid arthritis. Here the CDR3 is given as CASSRGTGGLNTEAFF. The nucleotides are TGTGCCAGCAGCCGGGGGACAGGGGGCTTGAACACTGAAGCTTTCTTT.